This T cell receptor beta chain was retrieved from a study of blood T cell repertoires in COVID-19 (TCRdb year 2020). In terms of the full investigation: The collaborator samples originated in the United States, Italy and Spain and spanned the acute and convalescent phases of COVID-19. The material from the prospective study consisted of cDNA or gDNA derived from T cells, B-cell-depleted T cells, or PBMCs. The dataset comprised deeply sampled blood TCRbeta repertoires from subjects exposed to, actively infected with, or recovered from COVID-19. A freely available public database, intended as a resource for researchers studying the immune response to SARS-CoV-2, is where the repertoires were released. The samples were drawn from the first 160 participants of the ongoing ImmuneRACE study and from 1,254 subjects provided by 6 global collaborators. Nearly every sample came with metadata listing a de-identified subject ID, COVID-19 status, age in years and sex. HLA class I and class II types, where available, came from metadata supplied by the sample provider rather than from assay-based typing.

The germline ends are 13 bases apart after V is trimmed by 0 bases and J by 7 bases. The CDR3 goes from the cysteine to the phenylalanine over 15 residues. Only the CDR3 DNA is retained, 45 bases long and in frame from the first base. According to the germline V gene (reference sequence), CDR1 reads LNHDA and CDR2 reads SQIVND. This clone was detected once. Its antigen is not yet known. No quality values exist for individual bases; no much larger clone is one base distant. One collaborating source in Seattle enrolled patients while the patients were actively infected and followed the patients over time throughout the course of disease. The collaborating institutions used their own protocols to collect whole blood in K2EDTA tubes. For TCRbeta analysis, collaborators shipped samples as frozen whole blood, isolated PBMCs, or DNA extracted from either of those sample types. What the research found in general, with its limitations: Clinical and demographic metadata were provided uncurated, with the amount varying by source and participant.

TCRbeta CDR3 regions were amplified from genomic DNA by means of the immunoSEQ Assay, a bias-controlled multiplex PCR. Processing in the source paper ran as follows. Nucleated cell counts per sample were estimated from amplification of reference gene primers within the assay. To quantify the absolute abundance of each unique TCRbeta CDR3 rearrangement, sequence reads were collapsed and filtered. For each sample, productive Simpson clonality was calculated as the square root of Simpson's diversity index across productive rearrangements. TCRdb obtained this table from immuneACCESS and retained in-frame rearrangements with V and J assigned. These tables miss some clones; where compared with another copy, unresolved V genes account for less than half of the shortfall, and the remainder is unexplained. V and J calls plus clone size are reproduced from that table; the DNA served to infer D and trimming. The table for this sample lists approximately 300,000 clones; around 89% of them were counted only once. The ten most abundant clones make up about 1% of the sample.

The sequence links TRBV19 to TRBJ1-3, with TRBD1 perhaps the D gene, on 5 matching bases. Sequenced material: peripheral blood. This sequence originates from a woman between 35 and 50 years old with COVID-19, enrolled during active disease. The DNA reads TGTGCCAGTAGTATAGAAGGACACCCACCGAACACCATATATTTT. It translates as CASSIEGHPPNTIYF.